The text below deals with one T cell receptor (beta chain). Its antigen is unidentified. The data stem from a study of CD8+ T cells in alopecia areata. Across the study: The tofacitinib course ran for 6 to 18 months and was followed by 6 months off drug. Study-level findings and limits: Among the top 100, expanded CD8+ clones, as well as scalp clonality, were significantly decreased by tofacitinib.

RNA extraction was followed by reverse transcription into cDNA, which acted as the sequencing template. The assay was immunoSEQ multiplex PCR, and TCRdb's table has in-frame clones only and misses some. Of some 190,000 clones listed, 45% to 60% are singletons. Treatment denoted: oral pan-JAK inhibitor, 5-10 mg twice daily. Alopecia areata patients provided lesional scalp punch biopsies and peripheral blood. Germline V lookup: CDR1 MNHEY, CDR2 SMNVEV (reference sequence). The CDR3 covers 16 residues. Trimming shortened V by 3 bases and J by 1 base, and 10 bases separated the two germline ends. The origin of this receptor is a human donor with alopecia areata. The chain employs TRBV27 and TRBJ2-6, with D unclear. Specimen: CD8+ T cells sorted from blood, collected at week 52, from a patient treated with tofacitinib. CDR3 in DNA: TGTGCCAGCAGTTTCAATTTAGGTTCTGGGGCCAACGTCCTGACTTTC. Translated, it gives CASSFNLGSGANVLTF.